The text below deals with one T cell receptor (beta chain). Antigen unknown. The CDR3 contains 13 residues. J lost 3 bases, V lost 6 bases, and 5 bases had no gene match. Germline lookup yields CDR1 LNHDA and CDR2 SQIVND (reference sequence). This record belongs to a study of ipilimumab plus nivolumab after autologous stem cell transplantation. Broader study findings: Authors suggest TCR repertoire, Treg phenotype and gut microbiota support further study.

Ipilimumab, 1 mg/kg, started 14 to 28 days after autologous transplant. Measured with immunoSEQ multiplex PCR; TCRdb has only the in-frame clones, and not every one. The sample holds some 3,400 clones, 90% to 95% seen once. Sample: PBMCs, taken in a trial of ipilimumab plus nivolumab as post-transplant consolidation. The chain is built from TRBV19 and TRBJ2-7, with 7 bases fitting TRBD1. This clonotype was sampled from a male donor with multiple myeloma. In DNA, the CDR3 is TGTGCCAGTAGAACCACAGGGGACTACGAGCAGTACTTC. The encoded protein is CASRTTGDYEQYF.